This T cell receptor (beta chain) was sequenced for a study of shared clonotypes between healthy human individuals. Study-level information: Donor ages ranged 18 to 49 years: a couple of women, three men.

Donors had no recently reported acute infections or vaccinations and were HIV-negative. It was across several immunoSEQ plates that each subset's genomic DNA was evenly split. Scientists sequenced DNA from unsorted PBMC on ten immunoSEQ deep assay plates. Data came from immunoSEQ multiplex PCR; TCRdb stores just in-frame clones and leaves some out. The sample shows 400,000 to 500,000 clones, about 80% of them seen only once. The CDR3 is made up of 12 amino acids. Trimming took 7 bases from V and 7 from J, leaving 14 bases between them. Germline CDR1 and CDR2: MNHNS and SASEGT. The chain employs TRBV6-1 and TRBJ2-7; possibly TRBD2 for D (6 bases). The sequencing input was PBMCs. The clonotype originates from a woman aged 35 to 49 in good health. Some clones in this sample may be carry-over from other donors' samples. The CDR3 is CASIPGVGEQYF. The CDR3 DNA reads as TGTGCCAGCATACCGGGGGTGGGGGAGCAGTACTTC.